This T cell receptor (beta chain) came from a study of vaccination and CD4 T cells after COVID-19. The CDR3 length is 16 residues. Germline loops: CDR1 DFQATT, CDR2 SNEGSKA (reference sequence). Losses at the gene ends were 5 bases for V and 6 bases for J; bases not matched to a gene: 16. The sample holds a few counts of this clonotype. Its antigen is currently unknown. Oncomine TCR Beta short-read sequencing was applied to DNA from cultured CD4+ T cells. A single record per CDR3 protein comes from TCRdb applying MiXCR to the PCR reads. The sample has approximately 6,700 distinct CDR3 sequences; around two fifths are singletons. Treatment given: roughly 10-day PBMC culture with coronavirus spike peptide pools or control peptides (ViraFEST assay). Researchers collected the unexposed donor's CD4+ T cells before the COVID-19 pandemic (2011-2018). Alongside about 9.9 IU/ml IL-2 and roughly 10 ug/ml peptide pools, PBMCs were cultured at under 2.5 million per well.

The chain is built from TRBV20-1 and TRBJ2-7; 10 bases line up with TRBD2. Sequenced material: CD4+ T cells from blood, cultured in vitro. The receptor's source is a human donor in good health. DNA for the CDR3: TGCAGTGCTGGCACCTCGGGAAAGCGGGGGGGCCTCGAGCAGTACTTC. This codes for CSAGTSGKRGGLEQYF.